The 24 T cell receptor beta chains below were found in one sample sequenced in a study of CD8 T cell repertoires and HIV-1 epitope variants. The antigens of these receptors remain unknown. Profiled with immunoSEQ multiplex PCR; TCRdb holds only in-frame clones, not every one. The data hold approximately 5,000 clones, with more than 60% observed a single time. The source material was cultured CD8+ T cells derived from PBMCs. Receptor source: a male donor with HIV.

V gene TRBV27 combines with J gene TRBJ2-4; possible D gene TRBD2, 6 bases. This CDR3 contains 17 residues. The V and J ends lost 2 bases and 7 bases respectively, with 21 bases between them. CDR1 is MNHEY, CDR2 SMNVEV, per germline (reference sequence). Here the CDR3 reads CASSLLTTGRDSNIQYF. DNA of the CDR3: TGTGCCAGCAGTTTACTCACCACCGGACGGGACTCGAACATTCAGTACTTC.

This chain joins TRBV5-6 and TRBJ2-5, with 7 bases lining up with TRBD2. V lost 3 bases to trimming and J lost 1 base; unmatched junction nucleotides: 6. This CDR3 has 15 residues. Germline CDR1 reads SGHDT; CDR2 reads YYEEEE. CDR3 in amino acids: CASSSGGYVQETQYF. CDR3 coding DNA: TGTGCCAGCAGCTCGGGGGGTTATGTCCAAGAGACCCAGTACTTC.

CDR3 in amino acids: CASSESAGANREQYF. DNA for the CDR3: TGTGCCAGCAGCGAGTCGGCGGGGGCCAACCGCGAGCAGTACTTC. The rearrangement links TRBV7-6 to TRBJ2-7; the D gene is possibly TRBD2 (7 bases). With 5 bases removed from V and 6 bases from J, the gap between germline ends came to 20 bases. Germline V CDR1 and CDR2: SGHVS, FNYEAQ. This CDR3 spans 15 amino acids.

The chain carries TRBV27 and TRBJ2-7; 7 bases agree with TRBD1. Looked up from germline, CDR1 is MNHEY and CDR2 is SMNVEV (reference sequence). The CDR3 spans 13 residues. The junction had 7 bases not matched to a gene; V was cut back by 5 bases and J by 6 bases. The DNA for the CDR3 is TGTGCCAGCAGTGGATCGACAGGGATCGAGCAGTACTTC. Its translation is CASSGSTGIEQYF.

The chain uses TRBV9 and TRBJ1-6; 7 bases agree with TRBD1. Germline loops: CDR1 SGDLS, CDR2 YYNGEE. V gave up 4 bases and J gave up 9 bases; unmatched junction bases: 7. The CDR3 runs 14 residues. CDR3 nucleotides: TGTGCCAGCAGCTTGGGTGACAGGGTTTCACCCCTCCACTTT. This translates into CASSLGDRVSPLHF.

This clone has more than one count but fewer than ten. The CDR3, as DNA: TGTGCCAGCAGTCATCGGACTAGCGGAACAAGGGAGCTGTTTTTT. This encodes CASSHRTSGTRELFF. V and J are TRBV6-1 and TRBJ2-2, with 10 bases lining up with TRBD2. J gave up 9 bases and V 5 bases, and 9 bases lay outside the gene matches. CDR1 and CDR2 from the germline V gene are MNHNS and SASEGT. This CDR3 is 15 amino acids long.

J is TRBJ1-4 and V is TRBV15; tentatively, D is TRBD1 (6 bases). Germline CDR1 is LNHNV and CDR2 is YYDKDF (reference sequence). The CDR3 covers 15 residues. Trimming left V 2 bases short and J 5 bases short, with 12 bases between. Here the CDR3 reads CATSRSQQGNEKLFF. The CDR3 region has the DNA TGTGCCACCAGCAGAAGTCAGCAGGGGAATGAAAAACTGTTTTTT.

V and J are TRBV11-2 and TRBJ1-2; D is unclear. The germline V gene encodes CDR1 SGHAT and CDR2 FQNNGV. There are 15 residues in the CDR3. Trimming shortened V by 2 bases and J by 0 bases, and 10 bases separated the two germline ends. The CDR3 loop is CASSLLPSTNYGYTF. The CDR3 DNA reads as TGTGCCAGCAGCTTACTTCCCAGTACTAACTATGGCTACACCTTC.

V is TRBV4-3 and J is TRBJ2-2; the D call may be TRBD1 or TRBD2 (7 bases each). V was cut by 4 bases and J by 4 bases, with 13 bases left in between. The CDR3 loop spans 15 amino acids. From germline, CDR1 is LGHNA and CDR2 YSLEER. Here the CDR3 DNA reads TGCGCCAGCAGCCCAGGGGGGGCGGGCACCGGGGAGCTGTTTTTT. It translates to CASSPGGAGTGELFF.

The rearrangement links TRBV7-9 to TRBJ2-7, with 8 bases identical to TRBD1. After removal of 5 bases from V and 4 bases from J, the junction contained 7 bases not matched to a gene. Germline loops: CDR1 SEHNR, CDR2 FQNEAQ (reference sequence). This CDR3 spans 14 amino acids. The DNA for the CDR3 is TGTGCCAGCAGCCCTAAAGGACAGGGATACGAGCAGTACTTC. Protein: CASSPKGQGYEQYF.

This clone came up a few times. This chain links TRBV6-5 with TRBJ1-5, with D uncertain. The ends were cut back, 3 bases at V and 10 bases at J, with 13 bases in the middle. The germline gives CDR1 MNHEY, CDR2 SVGAGI. The CDR3 totals 13 residues. CDR3 DNA: TGTGCCAGCAGTTATGGATACCCGGCACCCCAGCATTTT. The encoded protein is CASSYGYPAPQHF.

The V call is TRBV10-2, the J call TRBJ2-3; D might be TRBD1 (5 bases). Trimming cost V 4 bases and J 6 bases, with 11 bases left between them. The CDR3 runs 13 residues. Per germline, CDR1 WSHSY and CDR2 SAAADI. The CDR3 DNA is TGCGCCAGCAGTGCTTGGGGCCGGGATACGCAGTATTTT. It translates to CASSAWGRDTQYF.

This clone is categorized as medium-sized. Here the CDR3 reads CASSAGTIEQYF. In DNA, the CDR3 is TGTGCCAGCAGTGCGGGGACTATCGAGCAGTACTTC. V is TRBV6-5 and J is TRBJ2-7, with 7 nucleotides matching TRBD2. The germline V gene encodes CDR1 MNHEY and CDR2 SVGAGI. There are 12 residues in the CDR3. With 5 bases clipped from V and 6 bases from J, the junction kept 4 bases outside the gene matches.

The V call is TRBV11-2, the J call TRBJ2-2; D is perhaps TRBD2 (5 bases). Trimming pared 1 base from V and 5 bases from J, leaving 8 bases between. Germline V gene data show CDR1 as SGHAT and CDR2 as FQNNGV. This CDR3 has 14 residues. The CDR3 DNA follows: TGTGCCAGCAGCTTAGCCCGGAGGACCGGGGAGCTGTTTTTT. Amino acids: CASSLARRTGELFF.

The genes are TRBV28 and TRBJ2-3, with TRBD1 identical over 7 bases. There are 17 residues in the CDR3. Germline-derived CDR1 and CDR2 are MDHEN and SYDVKM. Losses at the gene ends were 2 bases for V and 2 bases for J; bases not matched to a gene: 10. The CDR3 nucleotides read TGTGCCAGCAGTTTAGGGATTTCAGGGGGAGACACAGATACGCAGTATTTT. As protein: CASSLGISGGDTDTQYF.

This clone has just one count. The rearrangement links TRBV29-1 to TRBJ1-4; the match to TRBD1 covers 7 bases. Germline V gene lookup returns CDR1 SQVTM and CDR2 ANQGSEA. V lost 0 bases to trimming and J lost 4 bases; unmatched junction nucleotides: 8. The CDR3 sequence is 16 residues long. The CDR3 is CSVEESRGGYNEKLFF. CDR3 DNA sequence: TGCAGCGTTGAAGAGAGCAGGGGGGGATATAATGAAAAACTGTTTTTT.

V and J are TRBV28 and TRBJ2-3; 12 nucleotides agree with TRBD2. CDR3 length equals 14 residues. Germline assignment: CDR1 MDHEN and CDR2 SYDVKM. The CDR3 reads CSGASGGATDTQYF. CDR3 DNA: TGTTCCGGCGCTAGCGGGGGGGCTACAGATACGCAGTATTTT.

The V gene is TRBV29-1, the J gene TRBJ1-5; D remains unclear. Germline-derived CDR1 and CDR2 are SQVTM and ANQGSEA. CDR3 length: 14 amino acids. V lost 7 bases, J lost 2 bases, and 15 bases lay in between. The DNA of the CDR3 is TGCAGCGCCCTGACCGGGATGGGCAATCAGCCCCAGCATTTT. This encodes CSALTGMGNQPQHF.

The chain joins TRBV28 to TRBJ2-3, with D perhaps matching TRBD2 (7 bases). CDR1 and CDR2 from the germline V gene are MDHEN and SYDVKM. The CDR3 extends over 15 amino acids. Trimming pared 7 bases from V and 1 base from J, leaving 15 bases between. Here the CDR3 DNA reads TGTGCCAGCATCCTTGGGGGGGGCGGCACAGATACGCAGTATTTT. This sequence encodes CASILGGGGTDTQYF.

The V gene is TRBV4-2, the J gene TRBJ2-7; D gene uncertain. Trimming shortened V by 5 bases and J by 0 bases, and 8 bases separated the two germline ends. Per the germline V gene, CDR1 is LGHNA and CDR2 is YNFKEQ. This CDR3 contains 13 residues. CDR3 in amino acids: CASSLGSSYEQYF. For the CDR3, the DNA is TGTGCCAGCAGCTTGGGCAGCTCCTACGAGCAGTACTTC.

This chain connects TRBV28 to TRBJ2-5; D possibly corresponds to TRBD2 (5 bases). Trimming removed 2 bases at V and 3 bases at J, with 13 bases between. CDR1 is MDHEN and CDR2 is SYDVKM in the germline V gene. The CDR3 length is 15 residues. The CDR3 DNA sequence: TGTGCCAGCAGTTTACGAGAGGACGGGAAAGAGACCCAGTACTTC. Translating gives CASSLREDGKETQYF.

V usage is TRBV27 and J usage is TRBJ1-2, with 9 bases matching TRBD1. The CDR3 covers 13 residues. V lost 5 bases, J lost 8 bases, and 6 bases stayed unmatched. The germline V gene has CDR1 MNHEY and CDR2 SMNVEV (reference sequence). The CDR3 bases are TGTGCCAGCAGTCCAGGGACAGGGATCGGCTACACCTTC. It encodes CASSPGTGIGYTF.

The chain links TRBV7-2 to TRBJ2-3; D is undetermined. This CDR3 has 14 amino acids. The germline V and J ends were trimmed by 4 bases and 3 bases, with 11 bases remaining between them. Germline V gene sequence: CDR1 SGHTA, CDR2 FQGNSA. CDR3 DNA sequence: TGTGCCAGCAGCTCCGTACTGGCGACAGATACGCAGTATTTT. Its translation is CASSSVLATDTQYF.

V usage is TRBV4-3 and J usage is TRBJ2-3; 8 positions match TRBD1. The CDR3 extends over 15 amino acids. Per the germline V gene, CDR1 is LGHNA and CDR2 is YSLEER. J was trimmed by 2 bases and V by 4 bases; bases with no gene match: 5. CDR3 nucleotides: TGCGCCAGCAGCCTCCGGACAGGGATCACAGATACGCAGTATTTT. Translating it yields CASSLRTGITDTQYF.